The T cell receptor beta chain under discussion was sequenced for a study of cytomegalovirus exposure and HLA in healthy donors. The PCR employed 60 Vbeta primers together with 13 Jbeta primers. Here immunoSEQ multiplex PCR was the method, and the copy in TCRdb shows in-frame clones only, minus some. The sample includes approximately 120,000 clones, under 85% of them seen just once. V lost 3 bases and J 7 bases, leaving 9 bases between the germline ends. Germline-derived CDR1 and CDR2 are SGHTA and FQGNSA. The CDR3 extends over 12 amino acids. In the case of this clone: What it binds is not known.

The study's findings and limits: In a later analysis, an Asian-associated ancestry cluster reportedly showed fewer N-insertions than the roughly 650-donor mean. Per a prior analysis, the majority of TCR beta V segments were productive roughly 90% or roughly 30% of the time. Researchers reported that a few CMV-associated chains were confirmed in vitro as CMV antigen-specific. A later analysis revealed that TCR association rates differed between HLA loci, peaking at DRB1 and bottoming out at HLA-C.

The gene calls are TRBV7-2 and TRBJ1-2, with D unresolved. Sequenced: PBMCs. The TCR comes from a woman aged 45-59 years in good health and CMV-seropositive. The CDR3 coding sequence is TGTGCCAGCAGCTTCAGGCGCCGTGGCTACACCTTC. It specifies CASSFRRRGYTF.